Presented here are 18 T cell receptor beta chains from one specimen sequenced in a study of blood T cells in healthy people across ages (dated by TCRdb to 2014 to 2015). Library method: 5' RACE. Reads for this sample came from an Illumina HiSeq 2500. A second PCR of roughly 7 to 11 cycles was performed with a sample-barcoded 5' primer and a J-beta primer mix. The raw public data were reprocessed by TCRdb itself: fastp quality trimming at Q25, MiXCR clonotype calling, in-frame beta chains only. Rows merge per CDR3 protein into single entries with the most common DNA and genes. A total of 270,000 or so distinct CDR3 sequences appear in this sample, less than 30% of them only once. The leading ten clones occupy around 30% of the sample. Sequenced material: blood. The receptors were gathered from a woman aged 65 to 85 in good health.

J is TRBJ2-2 and V is TRBV28; the D gene is possibly TRBD2 (6 bases). In germline, CDR1 is MDHEN, CDR2 SYDVKM. The CDR3 totals 17 residues. V gave up 8 bases and J gave up 7 bases, with 26 bases separating them. CDR3 in DNA: TGTGCCAGCGGGACTGGCAAGGGCCTAGCGTTGAGCGGGGAGCTGTTTTTT. This translates into CASGTGKGLALSGELFF.

The rearrangement joins TRBV2 to TRBJ2-4, with 10 bases matching TRBD2. This CDR3 is built from 14 residues. Trimming took 3 bases from V and 6 from J; bases not matched to a gene: 2. Per germline, CDR1 SNHLY and CDR2 FYNNEI. CDR3 in amino acids: CASSDGTSVNIQYF. DNA of the CDR3: TGTGCCAGCAGTGATGGGACTAGCGTAAACATTCAGTACTTC.

This clonotype has a handful of counts. The chain is built from TRBV7-2 and TRBJ2-5; 7 nucleotides match TRBD2. The DNA end is more similar to TRBJ2-1, so the J call may be wrong. The CDR3 sequence is 13 residues long. From germline, CDR1 is SGHTA and CDR2 FQGNSA. The CDR3 nucleotides read TGTGCCAGCAGCTTAGACCGGGGGGATGAGCAGTTCTTC. Translated, it gives CASSLDRGDEQFF.

V usage is TRBV3-1 and J usage is TRBJ1-5; TRBD1 might be the D (5 bases). Deletions cut 1 base from V and 5 bases from J, with 6 bases between. The germline V gene encodes CDR1 LGHDT and CDR2 YNNKEL (reference sequence). This CDR3 is 13 amino acids long. The CDR3 spells CASSQGTYQPQHF. CDR3 in DNA: TGTGCCAGCAGCCAAGGGACATATCAGCCCCAGCATTTT. Based on the CDR3 plus reference TRBV3-1 and TRBJ1-5, the full variable domain is DTAVSQTPKYLVTQMGNDKSIKCEQNLGHDTMYWYKQDSKKFLKIMFSYNNKELIINETVPNRFSPKSPDKAHLNLHINSLELGDSAVYFCASSQGTYQPQHFGDGTRLSIL.

The rearrangement joins TRBV5-1 to TRBJ1-2; D gene ambiguous. The length of the CDR3 is 14 residues. Deletions cut 4 bases from V and 7 bases from J, with 17 bases between. Germline V lookup: CDR1 SGHRS, CDR2 YFSETQ. CDR3 residues: CASSQRTDGVGYTF. CDR3 nucleotides: TGCGCCAGCAGCCAGCGGACGGATGGGGTTGGCTACACCTTC.

Regarding this clonotype: At one end the junction does not follow the germline gene, possibly because of a read error. This chain joins TRBV6-2 or TRBV6-3 and TRBJ2-7, with D perhaps TRBD1 or TRBD2 (5 bases each). The CDR3 covers 16 residues. Germline V gene sequence: CDR1 MNHEY, CDR2 SVGEGT. The CDR3 nucleotides read TGTGCCAGCATTGGGCAGGGAGAGCCCTATGACGACGAACAGTACTTC. This translates into CASIGQGEPYDDEQYF.

This clonotype was counted between two and nine times. The chain employs TRBV5-5 and TRBJ2-7, with 10 positions matching TRBD2. Germline CDR1 reads SGHKS; CDR2 reads YYEKEE (reference sequence). The CDR3 covers 16 residues. V lost 6 bases, J lost 2 bases, and 11 bases stayed unmatched. This CDR3 reads CASNLKRTSGPYEQYF. Written as DNA, the CDR3 is TGTGCCAGCAACCTAAAAAGGACTAGCGGACCCTACGAGCAGTACTTC.

This clonotype was picked up a small number of times. The V call is TRBV28, the J call TRBJ1-5; D call uncertain. From germline, CDR1 is MDHEN and CDR2 SYDVKM. This CDR3 has 13 amino acids. Trimming took 6 bases from V and 6 from J, leaving 12 bases between them. CDR3 DNA: TGTGCCAGCAGAACCGGAAATTTTCAGCCCCAGCATTTT. Translating it yields CASRTGNFQPQHF.

This clonotype was seen a handful of times. This sequence joins TRBV6-2 or TRBV6-3 and TRBJ2-5; D unresolved. Trimming left V 2 bases short and J 5 bases short, with 6 bases between. Germline-derived CDR1 and CDR2 are MNHEY and SVGEGT. The CDR3 is 12 residues long. The CDR3: CASSYRPETQYF. For the CDR3, the DNA is TGTGCCAGCAGTTACCGTCCGGAGACCCAGTACTTC.

This rearrangement joins TRBV3-1 to TRBJ2-1; TRBD2 might be the D (5 bases). Trimming left V 6 bases short and J 0 bases short, with 9 bases between. This CDR3 is built from 14 residues. Germline loops: CDR1 LGHDT, CDR2 YNNKEL (reference sequence). The CDR3 region is CASRPGDSYNEQFF. The CDR3 region has the DNA TGTGCCAGCAGGCCCGGGGACTCCTACAATGAGCAGTTCTTC.

The V and J genes are TRBV10-3 and TRBJ2-1; D perhaps matches TRBD2 (5 bases). V shed 6 bases and J shed 1 base, with 10 bases lying between them. The CDR3 is 14 residues long. Germline CDR1 ENHRY, CDR2 SYGVKD. CDR3 nucleotide sequence: TGTGCCATCAGGGAGGCTGGGTCCTACAATGAGCAGTTCTTC. It translates to CAIREAGSYNEQFF.

This clonotype was detected only a few times. This sequence joins TRBV15 and TRBJ2-7, with D tentatively TRBD1 (6 bases). Germline V CDR1 and CDR2: LNHNV, YYDKDF (reference sequence). The CDR3 contains 16 residues. V was clipped by 0 bases and J by 3 bases, with 15 bases between them. The CDR3 DNA is TGTGCCACCAGCAGAGATCGGACAACAGGGAGCTACGAGCAGTACTTC. Its protein is CATSRDRTTGSYEQYF.

This clonotype has more than one count but fewer than ten. This sequence joins TRBV10-3 and TRBJ2-7, with 12 bases lining up with TRBD2. This CDR3 has 16 amino acids. V shed 2 bases, J shed 6 bases, and the junction held 8 bases outside the gene matches. Germline values: CDR1 ENHRY, CDR2 SYGVKD. CDR3 nucleotides: TGTGCCATCAGTGAGACCGGGACTAGCGGGCTTGGCGAGCAGTACTTC. Protein product: CAISETGTSGLGEQYF.

This chain uses TRBV9 with TRBJ1-1; 9 nucleotides line up with TRBD1. Germline V lookup: CDR1 SGDLS, CDR2 YYNGEE. This CDR3 is 13 amino acids long. With V trimmed by 6 bases and J by 8 bases, 8 bases remained unmatched. CDR3 DNA sequence: TGTGCCAGCACGGCCGGTGACAGGGGGGAAGCTTTCTTT. It is translated as CASTAGDRGEAFF.

This clonotype has more than one count but fewer than ten. CDR3 sequence: CASSEDWGTLYEQYF. The CDR3 coding sequence is TGTGCCAGCAGTGAAGATTGGGGGACCCTCTACGAGCAGTACTTC. J is TRBJ2-5 and V is TRBV6-1; D may match TRBD1 or TRBD2 (5 bases each). The end of the DNA aligns better with TRBJ2-7, so the J call may be wrong. The CDR3 is 15 amino acids. Germline V gene data show CDR1 as MNHNS and CDR2 as SASEGT.

This chain connects TRBV29-1 to TRBJ1-1; possibly TRBD1 for D (5 bases). Germline-derived CDR1 and CDR2 are SQVTM and ANQGSEA. This CDR3 region has 15 residues. Trimming cost V 1 base and J 4 bases, with 16 bases left between them. Here the CDR3 DNA reads TGCAGCGTTGAAGGCAAAACAGCCGGGGCCACTGAAGCTTTCTTT. Translated, it gives CSVEGKTAGATEAFF.

The chain recombines TRBV9 with TRBJ1-1; D is uncertain. Germline assignment: CDR1 SGDLS and CDR2 YYNGEE. CDR3 size: 13 residues. V was shortened by 4 bases and J by 8 bases, with 15 bases between the two germline ends. DNA of the CDR3: TGTGCCAGCAGCCCCAGCCCCCAGGCCGAAGCTTTCTTT. Residues: CASSPSPQAEAFF.

This chain joins TRBV27 and TRBJ2-3; D could derive from TRBD1 or TRBD2 (5 bases each). The V end lost 2 bases, the J end lost 1 base, and 7 bases lay between the germline ends. Per germline, CDR1 MNHEY and CDR2 SMNVEV (reference sequence). The CDR3 has 14 amino acids. The CDR3 loop reads CASSLPGRTDTQYF. In DNA, the CDR3 is TGTGCCAGCAGTTTACCGGGGCGCACAGATACGCAGTATTTT.